The 26 T cell receptor beta chains below were found in one sample sequenced in a study of beta chain features in type 1 diabetes (dated by TCRdb to the late 2010s). Their target antigens are unknown. To prepare the library, the immunoSEQ multiplex PCR assay was applied. The entire isolated RNA was reverse transcribed using the High Capacity cDNA Reverse Transcription Kit, and thus expressed TCRB transcripts were sequenced. In TCRdb, the immuneACCESS table is reduced to in-frame sequences with V and J assigned. These tables do not hold every clone; where another copy was compared, an unresolved V gene accounts for under half, and the others remain unexplained. This sample is represented by about 370,000 clones; around 10% of them were singletons. The ten most abundant clones make up about 0.6% of the sample. Study-level results and caveats: A moderate but significant shortening of TCRB CDR3 length was observed in type 1 diabetes patients in all four CD4+ subsets.

The specimen was central memory CD4+ T cells from blood. The receptors here all came from a young man with type 1 diabetes.

The V and J genes are TRBV7-9 and TRBJ2-1; 7 positions match TRBD1. The CDR3 is 14 amino acids. Germline V gene data show CDR1 as SEHNR and CDR2 as FQNEAQ (reference sequence). Trimming at V came to 5 bases and at J to 8 bases, leaving 9 bases not matched to a gene. The CDR3 bases are TGTGCCAGCAGCCCAGGGACAGTCCTCGATGAGCAGTTCTTC. Encoded protein: CASSPGTVLDEQFF. Supplemented by reference TRBV7-9 and TRBJ2-1, the full variable domain reads DTGVSQNPRHKITKRGQNVTFRCDPISEHNRLYWYRQTLGQGPEFLTYFQNEAQLEKSRLLSDRFSAERPKGSFSTLEIQRTEQGDSAMYLCASSPGTVLDEQFFGPGTRLTVL.

This clone was recorded a few times. The chain is built from TRBV5-4 and TRBJ2-5; 9 bases agree with TRBD2. Per the germline V gene, CDR1 is SGHNT and CDR2 is YYREEE (reference sequence). With 4 bases clipped from V and 5 bases from J, the junction kept 9 bases outside the gene matches. CDR3 length: 15 amino acids. CDR3 nucleotides: TGTGCCAGCAGCACCCGACTAGCGGTCGGTGAGACCCAGTACTTC. Translation gives CASSTRLAVGETQYF.

This clone has a handful of counts. The V call is TRBV7-9, the J call TRBJ2-3; D might be TRBD2 (5 bases). The germline V and J ends were trimmed by 5 bases and 1 base, with 13 bases remaining between them. The CDR3 is 15 amino acids. Germline V gene data show CDR1 as SEHNR and CDR2 as FQNEAQ (reference sequence). The CDR3 loop is CASSPLGKGTDTQYF. In DNA, the CDR3 is TGTGCCAGCAGCCCACTAGGAAAGGGCACAGATACGCAGTATTTT.

The table lists this clone with a few counts. The rearrangement uses TRBV5-1 and TRBJ2-5; 7 bases are shared with TRBD1. V shed 4 bases and J 5 bases; nucleotides not matched to a gene: 5. Per the germline V gene, CDR1 is SGHRS and CDR2 is YFSETQ. There are 13 residues in the CDR3. The CDR3 DNA reads TGCGCCAGCAGCCTACAGGGGCAGGAGACCCAGTACTTC. Its protein is CASSLQGQETQYF.

This clone came up a few times. CDR3 loop: CASSPRGEAFF. In nucleotides, the CDR3 is TGTGCCAGCAGTCCCCGGGGAGAAGCTTTCTTT. The V and J genes are TRBV6-6 and TRBJ1-1; unclear D gene. CDR3 length equals 11 residues. Germline values: CDR1 MNHNY, CDR2 SVGAGI (reference sequence). Trimming removed 5 bases from V and 8 bases from J, with 9 bases in between.

In its sample, this clone was seen a few times. J is TRBJ1-2 and V is TRBV5-4; D is unclear. There are 12 residues in the CDR3. With 2 bases removed from V and 7 bases from J, the gap between germline ends came to 9 bases. Germline-derived CDR1 and CDR2 are SGHNT and YYREEE (reference sequence). DNA of the CDR3: TGTGCCAGCAGCTTTACTGGTGGTGGCTACACCTTC. Encoded protein: CASSFTGGGYTF. Full variable domain (remainder filled in from reference TRBV5-4 and TRBJ1-2): ETGVTQSPTHLIKTRGQQVTLRCSSQSGHNTVSWYQQALGQGPQFIFQYYREEENGRGNFPPRFSGLQFPNYSSELNVNALELDDSALYLCASSFTGGGYTFGSGTRLTVV.

The rearrangement links TRBV6-5 to TRBJ2-7, with D possibly TRBD2 on 6 matching bases. Trimming shortened V by 0 bases and J by 5 bases, and 17 bases separated the two germline ends. The length of the CDR3 is 16 residues. The germline V gene has CDR1 MNHEY and CDR2 SVGAGI. The CDR3 DNA reads as TGTGCCAGCAGTTACTCGACGATGGGGGGTGGCAACGAGCAGTACTTC. This gives the protein CASSYSTMGGGNEQYF.

This clone appeared a few times. The rearrangement uses TRBV18 and TRBJ1-2, with 9 bases lining up with TRBD1. The length of the CDR3 is 13 residues. V was clipped by 2 bases and J by 8 bases; unmatched bases: 3. Per the germline V gene, CDR1 is KGHSH and CDR2 is LQKENI. CDR3 coding DNA: TGTGCCAGCTCACCAACAGGGGGCGAGGGCTACACCTTC. It yields the protein CASSPTGGEGYTF.

The CDR3 region has the DNA TGTGCCAGCAGCCTCGGACAGGGCGACACTGAAGCTTTCTTT. Translated, it gives CASSLGQGDTEAFF. The chain carries TRBV7-9 and TRBJ1-1; 8 bases line up with TRBD1. CDR1 is SEHNR, CDR2 FQNEAQ, per germline (reference sequence). The V gene end was trimmed by 5 bases and the J gene end by 3 bases; junction bases not matched to a gene: 5. This CDR3 has 14 residues.

This clone was observed a handful of times. The V and J genes are TRBV7-2 and TRBJ2-1; D is perhaps TRBD2 (5 bases). CDR1 and CDR2 from the germline V gene are SGHTA and FQGNSA. This CDR3 spans 15 amino acids. V shed 5 bases and J shed 0 bases, with 11 bases lying between them. The CDR3 sequence: CASSQRGSSYNEQFF. CDR3 bases: TGTGCCAGCAGCCAGAGAGGGAGCTCCTACAATGAGCAGTTCTTC.

By sample fraction, this clone is medium-sized. V usage is TRBV19 and J usage is TRBJ1-2; D unresolved. There are 12 residues in the CDR3. In germline, CDR1 is LNHDA, CDR2 SQIVND (reference sequence). Trimming left V 6 bases short and J 3 bases short, with 8 bases between. The CDR3 bases are TGTGCCAGTAGGATCATGGACTATGGCTACACCTTC. Its translation is CASRIMDYGYTF.

In its sample, this clone was seen many times. The identical CDR3 is also encoded by other nucleotide sequences in the sample. V usage is TRBV28 and J usage is TRBJ2-1; the match to TRBD2 covers 8 bases. Germline V gene lookup returns CDR1 MDHEN and CDR2 SYDVKM. The J segment lost 5 bases and the V segment lost 5 bases, leaving 11 bases of the junction unmatched. The CDR3 loop spans 16 amino acids. The CDR3 loop is CASSSRGLADNNEQFF. In nucleotides, the CDR3 is TGTGCCAGCAGTAGTCGAGGACTAGCCGATAACAATGAGCAGTTCTTC.

The rearrangement joins TRBV14 to TRBJ1-1; maybe TRBD1 (6 bases). Germline assignment: CDR1 SGHDN and CDR2 FVKESK. The CDR3 runs 17 residues. V gave up 4 bases and J gave up 2 bases, with 20 bases separating them. The CDR3 reads CASSPFPGQLENTEAFF. The CDR3 region has the DNA TGTGCCAGCAGCCCATTCCCAGGACAGTTGGAAAACACTGAAGCTTTCTTT.

The rearrangement uses TRBV7-9 and TRBJ2-5; 9 bases map to TRBD1. Trimming at V came to 4 bases and at J to 1 base, leaving 7 bases not matched to a gene. The V gene's germline CDR1 is SEHNR and CDR2 FQNEAQ (reference sequence). The CDR3 loop spans 16 amino acids. This CDR3 is CASSSRDRVSQETQYF. The DNA of the CDR3 is TGTGCCAGCAGCTCCCGGGACAGGGTGTCCCAAGAGACCCAGTACTTC.

This clone turned up a few times. The chain combines TRBV9 with TRBJ1-5; unclear D gene. The CDR3 totals 14 residues. V lost 4 bases, J lost 10 bases, and 18 bases lay in between. CDR1 and CDR2 (germline): SGDLS, YYNGEE. CDR3 sequence: CASSRPTYHNPQHF. The CDR3 DNA sequence: TGTGCCAGCAGCCGGCCCACTTATCATAATCCCCAGCATTTT.

V gene TRBV5-1 combines with J gene TRBJ2-7; D uncertain. CDR3 length: 16 amino acids. V lost 0 bases and J 3 bases, leaving 16 bases between the germline ends. Germline CDR1 and CDR2: SGHRS and YFSETQ. The CDR3 here is CASSLGWGGSFYEQYF. DNA of the CDR3: TGCGCCAGCAGCTTGGGTTGGGGTGGAAGCTTCTACGAGCAGTACTTC.

The chain joins TRBV5-1 to TRBJ1-1; D gene ambiguous. Germline V lookup: CDR1 SGHRS, CDR2 YFSETQ. This CDR3 is built from 14 residues. Trimming took 2 bases from V and 1 from J, leaving 9 bases between them. CDR3 sequence (DNA): TGCGCCAGCAGCTTCGGGTCTGCGAACACTGAAGCTTTCTTT. This encodes CASSFGSANTEAFF.

This clone occurred once. The chain is built from TRBV6-1 and TRBJ2-1; 13 bases are shared with TRBD2. V lost 7 bases, J lost 8 bases, and 5 bases stayed unmatched. The CDR3 covers 14 residues. CDR1 MNHNS and CDR2 SASEGT come from the germline V gene. This CDR3 reads CASKRLAGGDEQFF. CDR3 sequence (DNA): TGTGCCAGCAAAAGACTAGCGGGAGGCGATGAGCAGTTCTTC.

The chain couples TRBV11-2 to TRBJ2-3, with TRBD1 as a possible D gene (6 bases). Trimming left V 4 bases short and J 5 bases short, with 16 bases between. The CDR3 is made up of 15 amino acids. Germline V gene sequence: CDR1 SGHAT, CDR2 FQNNGV. This CDR3 reads CASSSQGVHLDTQYF. Here the CDR3 DNA reads TGTGCCAGCAGCTCACAGGGCGTGCACCTAGATACGCAGTATTTT. Using reference TRBV11-2 and TRBJ2-3 for the parts outside the CDR3, the full variable domain is EAGVAQSPRYKIIEKRQSVAFWCNPISGHATLYWYQQILGQGPKLLIQFQNNGVVDDSQLPKDRFSAERLKGVDSTLKIQPAKLEDSAVYLCASSSQGVHLDTQYFGPGTRLTVL.

The chain joins TRBV15 to TRBJ1-5; 8 positions match TRBD1. Germline V gene data show CDR1 as LNHNV and CDR2 as YYDKDF (reference sequence). V lost 1 base, J lost 2 bases, and 4 bases stayed unmatched. CDR3 length equals 16 residues. In nucleotides, the CDR3 is TGTGCCACCAGCAGAGGGAAACAGGGGGGCAATCAGCCCCAGCATTTT. This translates into CATSRGKQGGNQPQHF. Filled out from reference TRBV15 and TRBJ1-5, the complete variable domain reads DAMVIQNPRYQVTQFGKPVTLSCSQTLNHNVMYWYQQKSSQAPKLLFHYYDKDFNNEADTPDNFQSRRPNTSFCFLDIRSPGLGDTAMYLCATSRGKQGGNQPQHFGDGTRLSIL.

This clone appeared a few times. This chain links TRBV6-5 with TRBJ2-3; D possibly corresponds to TRBD1 (6 bases). The CDR3 has 16 amino acids. CDR1 is MNHEY, CDR2 SVGAGI, per germline. The V and J ends lost 0 bases and 1 base respectively, with 11 bases between them. The CDR3: CASSYSSWGRTDTQYF. In nucleotides, the CDR3 is TGTGCCAGCAGTTACTCGAGTTGGGGGCGCACAGATACGCAGTATTTT.

The rearrangement links TRBV19 to TRBJ1-2; 8 positions agree with TRBD1. Germline CDR1 and CDR2: LNHDA and SQIVND (reference sequence). V lost 6 bases, J lost 4 bases, and 4 bases stayed unmatched. The CDR3 runs to 13 residues. The DNA of the CDR3 is TGTGCCAGTAGAGACAGGGGCAGCTATGGCTACACCTTC. Amino acids: CASRDRGSYGYTF.

This chain connects TRBV2 to TRBJ2-5; weak D call: TRBD1 (6 bases). The germline gives CDR1 SNHLY, CDR2 FYNNEI. The CDR3 sequence is 13 residues long. Trimming removed 6 bases at V and 1 base at J, with 9 bases between. The CDR3 nucleotides are TGTGCCAGCAGAAGGGACACCCAAGAGACCCAGTACTTC. This encodes CASRRDTQETQYF.

This clone was detected a few times. CDR3 protein: CASSLTGLAGRQFF. As DNA, the CDR3 is TGTGCCAGCAGTTTAACGGGACTAGCGGGACGGCAGTTCTTC. V is TRBV27 and J is TRBJ2-1; 13 bases map to TRBD2. V lost 2 bases to trimming and J lost 12 bases; unmatched junction nucleotides: 4. CDR3 length: 14 residues. Germline CDR1 and CDR2: MNHEY and SMNVEV (reference sequence).

This clone was observed a handful of times. This chain links TRBV5-1 with TRBJ2-7; D remains ambiguous. CDR1 and CDR2 from the germline V gene are SGHRS and YFSETQ. The CDR3 length is 15 residues. Between the trimmed V and J ends, which lost 2 bases and 0 bases, there was a span of 12 bases. This CDR3 is CASSLSAGFSYEQYF. In DNA, the CDR3 is TGCGCCAGCAGCTTAAGCGCAGGCTTCTCCTACGAGCAGTACTTC.

The chain joins TRBV19 to TRBJ2-7; maybe TRBD2 (6 bases). The CDR3 consists of 21 residues. The V and J ends lost 0 bases and 0 bases respectively, with 27 bases between them. Germline-derived CDR1 and CDR2 are LNHDA and SQIVND (reference sequence). CDR3 sequence (DNA): TGTGCCAGTAGTATAGAGCTCCTCTGGGGGGTTAGATCTGGAATCTCCTACGAGCAGTACTTC. Its protein is CASSIELLWGVRSGISYEQYF.